This entry lists 26 T cell receptor beta chains sequenced from one sample in a study of T-cell reconstitution after alpha-beta-depleted transplantation in children. This sample's TCRbeta library carried unique molecular identifier barcodes. TCRdb analysed the PCR reads with MiXCR anew, one entry per CDR3 protein. The data show more than 100,000 distinct CDR3 sequences, under 25% seen once. Sequenced here: PBMCs, mostly from graft donor cells, sampled 180 days after TCRalphabeta/CD19-depleted stem cell transplant. These receptors all stem from a male patient under 10 years old who had a stem cell transplant for chronic granulomatous disease, so the T cells may come from the graft donor.

This clonotype was seen more than once but under ten times. The V and J genes are TRBV12-3 or TRBV12-4 and TRBJ2-7, with TRBD2 identical over 8 bases. This CDR3 has 15 amino acids. After removal of 3 bases from V and 5 bases from J, the junction contained 9 bases not matched to a gene. The CDR3 reads CASSLIQAGAHEQYF. CDR3 nucleotide sequence: TGTGCCAGCAGTTTGATCCAAGCGGGAGCCCACGAGCAGTACTTC.

The rearrangement links TRBV9 to TRBJ2-1, with a tentative D call TRBD2 (5 bases). Between the trimmed V and J ends, which lost 3 bases and 4 bases, there was a span of 14 bases. Germline CDR1 is SGDLS and CDR2 is YYNGEE. The CDR3 covers 15 residues. The DNA of the CDR3 is TGTGCCAGCAGCGCCCTAGCACTACTATACAATGAGCAGTTCTTC. Amino acid sequence: CASSALALLYNEQFF.

This clonotype was picked up many times. This chain links TRBV20-1 with TRBJ1-5; possible D gene TRBD1, 6 bases. Germline CDR1 reads DFQATT; CDR2 reads SNEGSKA (reference sequence). The CDR3 extends over 15 amino acids. The ends were cut back, 0 bases at V and 2 bases at J, with 11 bases in the middle. CDR3 coding DNA: TGCAGTGCTAGAGATCGGGGGGCCCGCAATCAGCCCCAGCATTTT. Translated: CSARDRGARNQPQHF.

This clonotype was detected ten times or more. Written as DNA, the CDR3 is TGCGCCACAAAGCCTAGCGAACAAGAGACCCAGTACTTC. Translation: CATKPSEQETQYF. The V gene is TRBV5-1, the J gene TRBJ2-5, with a possible D match to TRBD2 (6 bases). Looked up from germline, CDR1 is SGHRS and CDR2 is YFSETQ. This CDR3 is built from 13 residues. V was cut by 9 bases and J by 2 bases, with 14 bases left in between. The entire variable domain, with the rest obtained from reference TRBV5-1 and TRBJ2-5, is as follows: KAGVTQTPRYLIKTRGQQVTLSCSPISGHRSVSWYQQTPGQGLQFLFEYFSETQRNKGNFPGRFSGRQFSNSRSEMNVSTLELGDSALYLCATKPSEQETQYFGPGTRLLVL.

This clonotype was observed a few times. This chain uses TRBV6-1 with TRBJ1-1; D is possibly TRBD1 (6 bases). The CDR3 runs 13 residues. Trimming cost V 8 bases and J 7 bases, with 17 bases left between them. Per the germline V gene, CDR1 is MNHNS and CDR2 is SASEGT. The CDR3 DNA sequence: TGTGCCAGCGGCGAGGGGGGGTTGGATGAAGCTTTCTTT. It translates to CASGEGGLDEAFF.

The chain uses TRBV7-9 and TRBJ1-4, with D unclear. The germline gives CDR1 SEHNR, CDR2 FQNEAQ (reference sequence). V gave up 6 bases and J gave up 8 bases, with 13 bases separating them. The CDR3 consists of 13 residues. CDR3 nucleotides: TGTGCCAGCAGTCGGGGTTCTGGGGAAAAACTGTTTTTT. Its protein is CASSRGSGEKLFF.

There are many counts of this clonotype. The chain joins TRBV7-9 to TRBJ1-1; D may be TRBD1 (5 bases). The CDR3 runs to 14 residues. V was shortened by 1 base and J by 4 bases, with 10 bases between the two germline ends. Germline CDR1 reads SEHNR; CDR2 reads FQNEAQ (reference sequence). The CDR3 spells CASSLVSGITEAFF. Written as DNA, the CDR3 is TGTGCCAGCAGCTTAGTTTCAGGGATCACTGAAGCTTTCTTT.

V is TRBV19 and J is TRBJ2-5; no definite D call. Germline lookup yields CDR1 LNHDA and CDR2 SQIVND (reference sequence). Trimming stripped 8 bases from V and 2 bases from J, with 12 bases between. The CDR3 is made up of 13 amino acids. Here the CDR3 DNA reads TGTGCCAGTTCCAACTCCCCTCAAGAGACCCAGTACTTC. Translation: CASSNSPQETQYF.

This clonotype is a singleton in its sample. The chain couples TRBV29-1 to TRBJ2-1; D might be TRBD2 (7 bases). This CDR3 is 14 amino acids long. The V gene lost 2 bases and the J gene lost 8 bases, with 16 bases spanning the gap. The germline gives CDR1 SQVTM, CDR2 ANQGSEA. The CDR3 sequence is CSVENGQREYEQFF. The CDR3 bases are TGCAGCGTTGAAAACGGACAGCGGGAATATGAGCAGTTCTTC.

This chain connects TRBV20-1 to TRBJ2-7; TRBD1 aligns across 11 bases. J lost 3 bases, V lost 3 bases, and 4 bases had no gene match. The CDR3 sequence is 14 residues long. Germline CDR1 is DFQATT and CDR2 is SNEGSKA (reference sequence). The DNA for the CDR3 is TGCAGTGCTAGGAGGGGGACAGGGGGCTACGAGCAGTACTTC. Amino acid sequence: CSARRGTGGYEQYF.

This clonotype was found a few times. The chain employs TRBV4-3 and TRBJ2-6; D possibly corresponds to TRBD2 (5 bases). CDR1 is LGHNA and CDR2 is YSLEER in the germline V gene. The length of the CDR3 is 16 residues. The V and J ends lost 0 bases and 4 bases respectively, with 10 bases between them. The chain's CDR3 is CASSQDAGSGANVLTF. The DNA for the CDR3 is TGCGCCAGCAGCCAAGATGCGGGCTCAGGGGCCAACGTCCTGACTTTC.

This clonotype was detected only a few times. This chain connects TRBV10-3 to TRBJ1-2; no definite D call. Trimming took 5 bases from V and 2 from J, leaving 24 bases between them. The V gene's germline CDR1 is ENHRY and CDR2 SYGVKD. The length of the CDR3 is 18 residues. CDR3 in DNA: TGTGCCATCAGTTCCACAGCGATCCCACAGACGTCGAACTATGGCTACACCTTC. It is translated as CAISSTAIPQTSNYGYTF.

This clonotype was picked up many times. This sequence joins TRBV12-3 or TRBV12-4 and TRBJ2-7; TRBD2 matches 7 bases. The V gene end was trimmed by 3 bases and the J gene end by 5 bases; junction bases not matched to a gene: 1. The CDR3 length is 12 residues. CDR3 region: CASSLGGDEQYF. CDR3 nucleotides: TGTGCCAGCAGTTTGGGAGGGGACGAGCAGTACTTC.

This clonotype came up many times. V gene TRBV19 combines with J gene TRBJ2-1; 9 nucleotides line up with TRBD1. CDR3 length: 15 residues. CDR1 and CDR2 (germline): LNHDA, SQIVND (reference sequence). V lost 6 bases and J lost 4; bases outside the gene matches: 7. Here the CDR3 reads CASSRQGVLYNEQFF. CDR3 in DNA: TGTGCCAGTAGCCGACAGGGGGTTTTGTACAATGAGCAGTTCTTC.

This chain connects TRBV9 to TRBJ2-1; D is possibly TRBD1 or TRBD2 (5 bases each). Per the germline V gene, CDR1 is SGDLS and CDR2 is YYNGEE. The CDR3 consists of 15 residues. V was shortened by 3 bases and J by 7 bases, with 17 bases between the two germline ends. In DNA, the CDR3 is TGTGCCAGCAGCGAGGGACCAATACAAGATAATGAGCAGTTCTTC. This translates into CASSEGPIQDNEQFF.

This clonotype has just a few counts. The CDR3 spells CSAGRVNTEAFF. CDR3 DNA: TGCAGCGCCGGGAGGGTGAACACTGAAGCTTTCTTT. J is TRBJ1-1 and V is TRBV29-1; D is unresolved. Trimming took off 7 bases at V and 0 bases at J, with 9 bases between the two ends. The germline gives CDR1 SQVTM, CDR2 ANQGSEA. This CDR3 has 12 amino acids.

This clonotype was counted ten times or more. The chain is built from TRBV6-5 and TRBJ1-2; 7 bases line up with TRBD1. The germline V gene encodes CDR1 MNHEY and CDR2 SVGAGI. CDR3 length: 15 amino acids. Germline trimming cut 5 bases from V and 4 bases from J; bases unmatched to any gene: 10. For the CDR3, the DNA is TGTGCCAGCAGTCCCCTCCGAGGGGACAGCTATGGCTACACCTTC. It encodes CASSPLRGDSYGYTF.

The sample holds a few counts of this clonotype. The chain employs TRBV7-8 and TRBJ2-7; 11 bases are a match to TRBD2. CDR3 size: 15 residues. Unmatched junction bases numbered 3, after V lost 0 bases and J lost 5 bases. Per germline, CDR1 SGHVS and CDR2 FQNEAQ. CDR3 amino acids: CASSLAWGLADEQYF. The CDR3 nucleotides read TGTGCCAGCAGCTTAGCGTGGGGACTAGCGGACGAGCAGTACTTC.

This chain joins TRBV7-2 and TRBJ2-3, with 9 bases identical to TRBD2. The germline gives CDR1 SGHTA, CDR2 FQGNSA. Trimming cost V 6 bases and J 7 bases; bases outside gene matches: 11. The CDR3 contains 15 residues. The CDR3 nucleotides are TGTGCCAGCAGTCCCTATCCTAGCGGGAAGAATACGCAGTATTTT. Protein product: CASSPYPSGKNTQYF.

This clonotype has a count of ten or more. J is TRBJ2-5 and V is TRBV28, with 7 positions matching TRBD2. The germline CDR1 and CDR2 sequences are MDHEN and SYDVKM. J gave up 5 bases and V 2 bases, and 8 bases lay outside the gene matches. The CDR3 is 15 residues long. For the CDR3, the DNA is TGTGCCAGCAGTTTAATAATGCGGGGGAGGGAGACCCAGTACTTC. Amino acid sequence: CASSLIMRGRETQYF.

This chain uses TRBV2 with TRBJ2-1; TRBD1 aligns across 7 bases. V gave up 11 bases and J gave up 0 bases; unmatched junction bases: 22. CDR1 is SNHLY, CDR2 FYNNEI, per germline. CDR3 length equals 19 residues. The CDR3 protein is CACKERGRGLGRSYNEQFF. The CDR3 DNA reads TGTGCCTGCAAAGAACGAGGAAGGGGGCTGGGGCGCTCCTACAATGAGCAGTTCTTC.

In its sample, this clonotype was seen many times. This chain uses TRBV28 with TRBJ1-1, with D maybe TRBD1 (5 bases). The CDR3 contains 17 residues. Trimming left V 5 bases short and J 0 bases short, with 19 bases between. Germline values: CDR1 MDHEN, CDR2 SYDVKM. The CDR3 reads CASSPTGHLPMNTEAFF. The CDR3, as DNA: TGTGCCAGCAGTCCGACCGGACACCTACCTATGAACACTGAAGCTTTCTTT.

This clonotype was counted a few times. The V gene is TRBV20-1, the J gene TRBJ1-5, with 8 bases aligning to TRBD1. Germline CDR1 and CDR2: DFQATT and SNEGSKA (reference sequence). This CDR3 has 13 amino acids. The V segment lost 6 bases and the J segment 7 bases; nucleotides outside the gene matches: 8. In DNA form, the CDR3 reads TGCAGTGCAACCGACAGGGGATCGCAGCCCCAGCATTTT. Its translation is CSATDRGSQPQHF.

This clonotype was counted many times. This chain joins TRBV27 and TRBJ2-1; maybe TRBD2 (5 bases). Trimming pared 5 bases from V and 4 bases from J, leaving 12 bases between. Germline V gene data show CDR1 as MNHEY and CDR2 as SMNVEV (reference sequence). This CDR3 spans 14 amino acids. The CDR3 DNA is TGTGCCAGCAGTGCCTCGGGGTTTTACAATGAGCAGTTCTTC. Translating it yields CASSASGFYNEQFF.

The chain recombines TRBV15 with TRBJ2-1, with D possibly being TRBD1 (5 bases). The CDR3 has 14 amino acids. Deletions cut 1 base from V and 6 bases from J, with 10 bases between. Germline values: CDR1 LNHNV, CDR2 YYDKDF (reference sequence). The CDR3 sequence is CATSRAGRANEQFF. CDR3 in DNA: TGTGCCACCAGCAGAGCTGGCAGGGCCAATGAGCAGTTCTTC.

This clonotype was recorded many times. J is TRBJ2-3 and V is TRBV20-1, with TRBD2 as a possible D gene (6 bases). There are 13 residues in the CDR3. Trimming cost V 5 bases and J 6 bases, with 15 bases left between them. Germline CDR1 is DFQATT and CDR2 is SNEGSKA (reference sequence). The CDR3: CSAWRDPGDTQYF. Written as DNA, the CDR3 is TGCAGTGCTTGGCGGGACCCCGGGGATACGCAGTATTTT.